This is a list of T cell receptor beta chains from one sample in a study of CD8 T cells in Susac syndrome. TCRdb reanalysed the immunoSEQ multiplex PCR reads using MiXCR and keeps one entry per CDR3 protein. Of around 230,000 distinct CDR3 sequences listed, 90% to 96% are singletons. Sequenced sample: CD4+ T cells from PBMCs. These receptors came from a human donor with Susac syndrome. Each CDR3 is given without its conserved first and last residue. Each record gives: J gene, clone size, V gene, CDR3 protein. Clone size is shown for a subset of rows, as once, few, many or a class of expanded clone.

>TRBJ2-1|-|TRBV6-1
ASSGPTGLSYNEQF
>TRBJ2-7|-|TRBV20-1
SARPSAPVDYEQY
>TRBJ2-4|-|TRBV28
ASLGTSGKNIQY
>TRBJ2-2|-|TRBV9
ASSPTAAHTGELF
>TRBJ2-7|-|TRBV11-3
ASSLEGTSGRPYEQY
>TRBJ2-7|-|TRBV20-1
SASTGHHLSYEQY
>TRBJ2-5|-|TRBV6-2/TRBV6-3
ASNLGPKETQY
>TRBJ1-5|-|TRBV9
ASSWGGESGQPQH
>TRBJ2-6|-|TRBV4-2
ASSGLTGGVLT
>TRBJ1-2|-|TRBV7-9
ASSLAGLYSRGYT
>TRBJ1-5|-|TRBV4-1
ASSQGTGNNQPQH
>TRBJ2-5|once|TRBV28
ASSSQGLRETQY
>TRBJ2-1|-|TRBV20-1
SARTREGTRGNEQF
>TRBJ2-4|few|TRBV6-1
ASESKNIQY
>TRBJ2-7|-|TRBV20-1
SARSSVYEQY
>TRBJ2-1|-|TRBV6-5
ASSPGPPAPEQF
>TRBJ1-1|-|TRBV20-1
SVPVPPVYTEAF
>TRBJ1-1|-|TRBV29-1
SVEVMATEAF
>TRBJ1-1|-|TRBV29-1
SVVLGTMNTEAF
>TRBJ2-7|-|TRBV5-6
ASTSTASYEQY
>TRBJ1-1|-|TRBV14
ASSQLLGGAEAF
>TRBJ2-7|-|TRBV12-3/TRBV12-4
ASSFKSSGSYEQY
>TRBJ2-4|-|TRBV7-9
ASSPPGGWGNIQY
>TRBJ2-1|-|TRBV3-1
ASSQEGNEQF
>TRBJ1-2|-|TRBV4-1
ASSQDPGGLNYGYT
>TRBJ2-5|-|TRBV30
AWAGQGLAGGLRETQY
>TRBJ2-5|-|TRBV5-4
ASSRPGQGQETQY
>TRBJ2-5|-|TRBV29-1
SVGTGYQETQY
>TRBJ1-3|-|TRBV29-1
SVFYNSGNTIY
>TRBJ1-2|-|TRBV29-1
SARGINYGYT
>TRBJ2-5|-|TRBV11-3
ASSQGQAWETQY
>TRBJ2-7|few|TRBV29-1
SVGRGHGEQY
>TRBJ1-5|-|TRBV6-5
ASSSPGARGGNQPQH
>TRBJ1-2|once|TRBV19
ASSSREEGYT
>TRBJ2-7|-|TRBV5-4
ASSLDQRSYEQY
>TRBJ2-3|-|TRBV5-1
ASSLAGTSGNSDTQY
>TRBJ2-5|-|TRBV28
ASSTPGTGQETQY
>TRBJ2-3|-|TRBV6-5
ASRRRTVSTDTQY
>TRBJ2-5|-|TRBV21-1
ASSLIFRGETQY
>TRBJ1-2|-|TRBV4-1
ASSTRANYGYT